These T cell receptor beta chains were read from a single sample in a study of shared clonotypes between healthy human individuals. TCRdb's table, derived via immunoSEQ multiplex PCR, lists solely in-frame clones and lacks some. The repertoire holds just over 2,000,000 clones, with about 95% as singletons. The sequencing sample was made of naive CD8+ T cells sorted from blood. The receptors derive from a man aged 18 to 35 in good health. Both conserved end residues are part of each CDR3. The size field is filled for only some rows; it gives once, few, many or a size class.

v_call	j_call	clone_size	cdr3_aa
TRBV28	TRBJ2-2	.	CASSSTGGGTGELFF
TRBV4-1	TRBJ2-7	.	CASSQTMGTYEQYF
TRBV7-2	TRBJ2-1	.	CASSLDSSSYNEQFF
TRBV7-6	TRBJ2-2	.	CASSLSKNTGELFF
TRBV11-2	TRBJ2-7	.	CASSPRTPYEQYF
TRBV4-1	TRBJ1-2	few	CASSPSGTGANYGYTF
TRBV30	TRBJ2-3	once	CAWSLGGGTDTQYF
TRBV30	TRBJ1-2	.	CAWTFAGGFYGYTF
TRBV6-5	TRBJ2-5	.	CASRRQGMETQYF
TRBV28	TRBJ2-5	.	CASSHSGEGETQYF
TRBV4-1	TRBJ1-1	.	CASSGQGTEAFF
TRBV5-6	TRBJ2-3	.	CASSQSTSGGILDTQYF
TRBV4-1	TRBJ2-1	once	CASSQDKAGQEGEQFF
TRBV18	TRBJ2-7	.	CASSPRTSGREEQYF
TRBV5-1	TRBJ1-1	few	CASSLELGTEAFF
TRBV29-1	TRBJ2-3	.	CSTYYRGSDTQYF
TRBV27	TRBJ2-7	.	CASSLSGGPIYEQYF
TRBV13	TRBJ2-7	.	CASSFGGGASYEQYF
TRBV5-1	TRBJ2-3	.	CASSFRGGARPDTQYF
TRBV4-1	TRBJ1-6	.	CASSQDAGSGSPLHF
TRBV15	TRBJ2-5	.	CATSREVGLAQETQYF
TRBV7-2	TRBJ2-7	.	CASSLDRRVGADPYEQYF
TRBV27	TRBJ2-1	.	CASSLSSGTKIYEQFF
TRBV9	TRBJ2-7	.	CASSPQAGTVTYEQYF
TRBV29-1	TRBJ2-5	.	CSVELRDSFQETQYF
TRBV27	TRBJ2-3	.	CASSPPGRIATLDTQYF
TRBV5-1	TRBJ2-7	.	CASRWSPSDTYEQYF